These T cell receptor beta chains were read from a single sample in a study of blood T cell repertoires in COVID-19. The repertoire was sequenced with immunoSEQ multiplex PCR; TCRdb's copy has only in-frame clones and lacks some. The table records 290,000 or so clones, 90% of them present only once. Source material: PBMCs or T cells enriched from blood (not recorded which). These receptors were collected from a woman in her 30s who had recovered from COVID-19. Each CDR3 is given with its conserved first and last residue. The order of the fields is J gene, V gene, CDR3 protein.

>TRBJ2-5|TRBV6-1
CASSEGGLQETQYF
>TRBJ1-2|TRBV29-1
CSAVPVYRNYGYTF
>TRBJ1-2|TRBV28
CASRTGPYGYTF
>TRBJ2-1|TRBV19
CASRRGTRDSITYEQFF
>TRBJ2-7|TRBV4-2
CASSQEEQGAYEQYF
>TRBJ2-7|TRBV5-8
CASSLGVSGDDNYEQYF
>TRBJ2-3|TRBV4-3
CASSQDRLRGTSTDTQYF
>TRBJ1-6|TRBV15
CATSRGDRGNSPLHF
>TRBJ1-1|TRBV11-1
CASSKQGAWTEAFF
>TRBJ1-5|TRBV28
CASVSPSGTGGHSNQPQHF
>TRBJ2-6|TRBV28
CASSFSGVSGANVLTF
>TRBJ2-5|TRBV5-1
CASSSTGGETQYF
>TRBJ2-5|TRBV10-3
CAISDYAGAQETQYF
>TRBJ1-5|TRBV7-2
CASSQTVSYSNQPQHF
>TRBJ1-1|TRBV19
CATTGTGGANTEAFF
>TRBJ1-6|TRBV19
CASSSRDRGNSPLHF
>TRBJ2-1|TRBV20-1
CSASLGLSLGEQFF
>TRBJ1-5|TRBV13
CASVTGVGFGNQPQHF
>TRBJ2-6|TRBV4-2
CASSQDRTGRANVLTF
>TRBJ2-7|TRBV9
CASSVEVQGGDEQYF
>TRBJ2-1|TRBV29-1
CSVGEGAGLYYNEQFF
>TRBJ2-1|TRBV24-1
CATSDYPPGTGGLYNEQFF
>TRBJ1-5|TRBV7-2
CASSVKAGSYQPQHF
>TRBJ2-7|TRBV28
CASSPITGGVRGEQYF
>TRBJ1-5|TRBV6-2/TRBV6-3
CASSYTGLIGHSNQPQHF
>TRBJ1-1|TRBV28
CASRIPGQMNTEAFF
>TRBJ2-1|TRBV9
CASTYTGTSYNEQFF
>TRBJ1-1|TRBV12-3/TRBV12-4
CASTRTGLAFF
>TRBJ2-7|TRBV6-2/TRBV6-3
CASSYGNSYEQYF
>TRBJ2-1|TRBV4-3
CASSQDVTSVSNEQFF
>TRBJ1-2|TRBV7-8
CASSLATGTRGGYTF
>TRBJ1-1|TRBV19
CASSMGQVNTEAFF